This TCR beta chain was captured in a study of CD8 T cells in ankylosing spondylitis. Points from the study as a whole: Certain motif variants had earlier appeared in reactive arthritis synovial fluid and blood. Matched synovial fluid from ankylosing spondylitis patients was reported to be enriched for disease-linked clones. A motif of roughly 8 highly homologous TCR beta variants was seen as apparently characteristic of ankylosing spondylitis blood.

Making use of molecular barcodes, quantitative 5'-RACE generated TCR beta libraries. One entry per CDR3 protein results from TCRdb running MiXCR on the 5' RACE reads. The sample includes about 240,000 distinct CDR3 sequences, around 7.8% of them seen just once. There are 15 residues in the CDR3. V lost 8 bases and J 3 bases, leaving 20 bases between the germline ends. Germline V lookup: CDR1 MNHEY, CDR2 SMNVEV (reference sequence). This clonotype was recorded at least ten times. The antigen remains undetermined. Sequencing was done on a sample of blood, either unsorted or a sorted T cell fraction (not recorded which). This receptor was obtained from a male donor with ankylosing spondylitis or in good health (not recorded which). The chain is built from TRBV27 and TRBJ2-7; the D gene is possibly TRBD1 (7 bases). Written as DNA, the CDR3 is TGTGCCAGCTCTTTATCTGCGGGACAGCACTACGAGCAGTACTTC. Amino acids: CASSLSAGQHYEQYF.